The rows below give T cell receptor beta chains drawn from one sample of a study of naive and memory T cell subsets. Using its own MiXCR run on the UMI-ligation and nested PCR reads, TCRdb lists one record per CDR3 protein. Of roughly 97,000 distinct CDR3 sequences detected, 14% appear once; the ten largest clones hold approximately 2.6%. What was sequenced was naive CD8+ T cells from blood. The receptors were sampled from a human donor in good health. The CDR3 runs from the conserved cysteine through the conserved F or W. The D gene is left open where the match is weak. The size entry is marked missing in some rows and otherwise reads once, few, many or a size class.

V	D	size	J	CDR3	DNA
TRBV6-2/TRBV6-3	-	-	TRBJ2-5	CASIGGRQETQYF	TGTGCCAGCATTGGCGGGCGTCAAGAGACCCAGTACTTC
TRBV12-3/TRBV12-4	-	few	TRBJ2-3	CASSLQGGPDTDTQYF	TGTGCCAGCAGTTTACAGGGGGGACCCGACACAGATACGCAGTATTTT
TRBV20-1	-	-	TRBJ2-1	CSARDVLKSDNEQFF	TGCAGTGCTAGAGATGTGCTAAAATCTGACAATGAGCAGTTCTTC
TRBV7-2	TRBD1	-	TRBJ2-1	CASSWTGANEQFF	TGTGCCAGCAGCTGGACAGGCGCCAATGAGCAGTTCTTC
TRBV13	-	few	TRBJ1-3	CASSPDSGNTIYF	TGTGCCAGCAGCCCCGACTCTGGAAACACCATATATTTT
TRBV2	-	many	TRBJ1-4	CASSEETRLKNEKLFF	TGTGCCAGCAGTGAAGAGACCCGACTCAAGAATGAAAAACTGTTTTTT
TRBV29-1	TRBD1	-	TRBJ2-7	CSVDKIEGASYEQYF	TGCAGCGTTGACAAAATAGAGGGGGCCTCCTACGAGCAGTACTTC
TRBV12-3/TRBV12-4	TRBD1	few	TRBJ2-5	CASTIQGGDQETQYF	TGTGCCAGCACCATACAGGGGGGAGACCAAGAGACCCAGTACTTC
TRBV27	-	-	TRBJ1-1	CASSYRSGMGTEAFF	TGTGCCAGCAGCTATAGATCGGGGATGGGCACTGAAGCTTTCTTT
TRBV7-9	TRBD1	few	TRBJ2-1	CASTGPLRTGVNVEQFF	TGTGCCAGCACCGGCCCCCTCCGGACAGGGGTGAACGTTGAGCAGTTCTTC
TRBV20-1	-	-	TRBJ1-2	CSARDILRGDNYGYTF	TGCAGTGCTAGAGATATACTAAGGGGGGACAACTATGGCTACACCTTC
TRBV27	-	many	TRBJ2-7	CASSPTGLYGQYF	TGTGCCAGCAGTCCCACCGGCCTATATGGGCAGTACTTC
TRBV5-1	-	many	TRBJ2-4	CASSLGTGLAKNIQYF	TGCGCCAGCAGCCTCGGGACTGGCCTAGCCAAAAACATTCAGTACTTC
TRBV20-1	TRBD2	few	TRBJ2-5	CSALDRAMVAGGIGTQYF	TGCAGTGCCCTTGACAGGGCGATGGTAGCGGGGGGTATTGGGACCCAGTACTTC
TRBV7-3	-	few	TRBJ1-1	CASSLEGETNTEAFF	TGTGCCAGCAGCTTAGAAGGGGAAACGAACACTGAAGCTTTCTTT